This T cell receptor beta chain was observed in a study of regulatory T cells in long-lasting Graves disease. Turning to the study itself: Newly diagnosed Graves' patients had taken antithyroid drugs under 3 months.

Described time point: newly diagnosed GD, antithyroid drugs for less than 3 months. TCR sequences were obtained from RNA taken from PBMCs. Arm-PCR with iRepertoire HTBI primers amplified the CDR3 regions for these TCR beta libraries. TCRdb ran MiXCR on the multiplex PCR reads and lists one entry per CDR3 protein. Found here are roughly 360,000 distinct CDR3 sequences, 12% of them singletons; the top ten hold approximately 17%. The CDR3 has 15 amino acids. Germline V CDR1 and CDR2: SEHNR, FQNEAQ (reference sequence). V was shortened by 4 bases and J by 5 bases, with 14 bases between the two germline ends. The same data also went into a second study, on T cells in Graves' hyperthyroidism and ophthalmopathy. This second study says: Researchers ran a first-round RT-PCR on the TCR CDR3 using the HTBI primer set.

The input for sequencing was peripheral blood mononuclear cells (PBMCs), taken at new diagnosis, from a patient treated with antithyroid drugs. V usage is TRBV7-9 and J usage is TRBJ1-4, with D possibly matching TRBD1 (6 bases). The TCR originated in a woman aged 18 to 35 with Graves disease. CDR3 region: CASSSARGRNEKLFF. The CDR3 DNA reads TGTGCCAGCAGCTCCGCCAGGGGCAGGAATGAAAAACTGTTTTTT. Full variable domain (missing parts from reference TRBV7-9 and TRBJ1-4): DTGVSQNPRHKITKRGQNVTFRCDPISEHNRLYWYRQTLGQGPEFLTYFQNEAQLEKSRLLSDRFSAERPKGSFSTLEIQRTEQGDSAMYLCASSSARGRNEKLFFGSGTQLSVL.